This entry features one T cell receptor beta chain sequence. No antigen is known for it. These data belong to a study of T cell repertoires in cytomegalovirus infection. Across the whole study: Alongside well-studied HLA-B-restricted CMV epitopes, recently identified HLA-C-restricted CMV epitopes were also used. An indication of both CMV infection and matching HLA type came from public TCR beta signatures.

This CDR3 is built from 14 residues. The germline V gene encodes CDR1 MNHEY and CDR2 SMNVEV (reference sequence). Losses at the gene ends were 5 bases for V and 7 bases for J; bases not matched to a gene: 5. TCRdb passed the reads through MiXCR, listing each CDR3 protein once. The data contain around 69,000 distinct CDR3 sequences, 28% of them seen just once; the ten biggest clones take up 59%. The sequence was collected from a human donor in good health (CMV status not recorded). Some clones in this sample may be carry-over from other donors' samples. The chain has TRBV27 and TRBJ1-1; 12 nucleotides agree with TRBD1. The source material was CD8+ T cells from cultured PBMCs, sampled from culture after CMV antigen stimulation. The CDR3 loop is CASSVGTGGNEAFF. The DNA for the CDR3 is TGTGCCAGCAGTGTCGGGACAGGGGGCAATGAAGCTTTCTTT.